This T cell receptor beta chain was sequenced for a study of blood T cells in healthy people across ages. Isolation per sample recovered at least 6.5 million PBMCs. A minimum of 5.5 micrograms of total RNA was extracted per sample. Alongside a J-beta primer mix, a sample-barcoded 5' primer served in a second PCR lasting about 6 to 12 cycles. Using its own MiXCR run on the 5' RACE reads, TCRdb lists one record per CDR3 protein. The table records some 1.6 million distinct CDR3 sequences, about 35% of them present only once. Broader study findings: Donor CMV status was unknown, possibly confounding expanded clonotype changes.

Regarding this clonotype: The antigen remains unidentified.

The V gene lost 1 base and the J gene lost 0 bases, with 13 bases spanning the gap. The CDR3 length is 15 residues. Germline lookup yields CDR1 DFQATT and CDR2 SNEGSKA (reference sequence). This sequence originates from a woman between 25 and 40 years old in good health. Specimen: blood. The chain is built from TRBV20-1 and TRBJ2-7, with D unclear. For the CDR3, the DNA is TGCAGTGCTAGAGTAGCCAGTGGGGACTCCTACGAGCAGTACTTC. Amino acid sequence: CSARVASGDSYEQYF.